These T cell receptor beta chains were read from a single sample in a study of persistence of HIV-infected CD4 T cells. These receptors lack a known antigen. Assay: immunoSEQ multiplex PCR; the TCRdb copy retains only in-frame clones and omits some. There are about 16,000 clones in the sample; approximately 64% occur only once, and 8% to 9% lies in the top ten. Sequenced material: CD4+ T cells sorted from PBMCs after roughly 20-hour stimulation, taken from a patient who received antiretroviral therapy. The source is an adult woman with HIV who was CMV-seropositive. The CDR3 runs from the conserved cysteine through the conserved F or W. A D gene is named only where the DNA matches it firmly. Some rows mark clone size as missing; the rest say once, few, many or name a class of expanded clone.

>TRBJ2-1|NA|TRBV2|NA
CASSVSRGPDGEQFF
TGTGCCAGCAGTGTATCACGGGGCCCGGATGGTGAGCAGTTCTTC
>TRBJ2-1|TRBD1|TRBV5-1|NA
CASSLTGYTYNEQFF
TGCGCCAGCAGCCTGACAGGGTACACCTACAATGAGCAGTTCTTC
>TRBJ2-7|NA|TRBV9|few
CASSAGTLGTYEQYF
TGTGCCAGCAGCGCCGGGACTTTGGGGACCTACGAGCAGTACTTC
>TRBJ2-1|TRBD2|TRBV4-1|NA
CASSQISGGVQFF
TGCGCCAGCAGCCAAATAAGCGGGGGGGTGCAGTTCTTC
>TRBJ2-3|TRBD2|TRBV15|NA
CATSRHSGGGQGTQYF
TGTGCCACCAGCAGACATAGCGGGGGGGGCCAGGGGACGCAGTATTTT
>TRBJ2-1|NA|TRBV21-1|NA
CASSKWPLWSYNEQFF
TGTGCCAGCAGCAAGTGGCCCTTGTGGTCCTACAATGAGCAGTTCTTC
>TRBJ1-1|NA|TRBV5-1|NA
CASSLTRNTEAFF
TGCGCCAGCAGCCTCACGAGGAACACTGAAGCTTTCTTT
>TRBJ2-2|NA|TRBV23-1|few
CASSQLGQGNTGELFF
TGCGCCAGCAGTCAATTGGGGCAAGGAAACACCGGGGAGCTGTTTTTT
>TRBJ2-2|NA|TRBV5-4|few
CASSLGAGNTGELFF
TGTGCCAGCAGCTTGGGGGCCGGAAACACCGGGGAGCTGTTTTTT
>TRBJ1-1|TRBD1|TRBV6-5|NA
CASSYRRDRRNTEAFF
TGTGCCAGCAGTTACCGGAGGGACAGGCGGAACACTGAAGCTTTCTTT
>TRBJ1-1|NA|TRBV9|NA
CASSPRRDTEAFF
TGTGCCAGCAGCCCCCGAAGGGACACTGAAGCTTTCTTT
>TRBJ2-2|TRBD2|TRBV24-1|NA
CATSGGLAGGRSGELFF
TGTGCCACCAGTGGAGGACTAGCGGGGGGAAGGAGCGGGGAGCTGTTTTTT
>TRBJ2-5|NA|TRBV2|once
CASRRDRLQETQYF
TGTGCCAGCAGGCGGGACCGCCTCCAAGAGACCCAGTACTTC
>TRBJ2-1|NA|TRBV2|NA
CATKDLEQFF
TGTGCCACCAAGGATCTCGAGCAGTTCTTC
>TRBJ1-3|TRBD1|TRBV5-8|NA
CASSLMDRGGNTIYF
TGTGCCAGCAGCTTGATGGACAGGGGCGGAAACACCATATATTTT